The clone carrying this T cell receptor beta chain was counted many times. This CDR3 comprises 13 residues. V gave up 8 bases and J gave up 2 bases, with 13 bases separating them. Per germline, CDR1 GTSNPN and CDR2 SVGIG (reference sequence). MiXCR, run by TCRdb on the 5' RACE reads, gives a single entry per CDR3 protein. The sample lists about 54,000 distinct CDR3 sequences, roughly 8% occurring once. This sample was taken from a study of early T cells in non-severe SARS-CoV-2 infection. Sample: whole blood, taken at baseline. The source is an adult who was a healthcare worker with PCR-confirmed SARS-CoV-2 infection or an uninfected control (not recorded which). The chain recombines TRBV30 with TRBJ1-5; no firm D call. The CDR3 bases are TGTGCCGGAATTATACCGGGCAATCAGCCCCAGCATTTT. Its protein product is CAGIIPGNQPQHF.